This T cell receptor beta chain was recovered during a study of blood T cell repertoires in COVID-19. As handled by the study authors: Amplification with reference gene primers provided the estimates of nucleated cell counts. This table comes from immunoSEQ multiplex PCR, and its TCRdb copy is limited to in-frame clones, with some not included. Clone size and V and J calls were adopted from that table, with D and trimming inferred from the DNA. The sample has just under 150,000 clones; 87% are singletons. From germline, CDR1 is LNHNV and CDR2 YYDKDF (reference sequence). There are 18 residues in the CDR3. The V segment lost 1 base and the J segment 6 bases; nucleotides outside the gene matches: 11.

The material sequenced was peripheral blood. The source is a man aged 45-60 years who had recovered from COVID-19. This chain uses TRBV15 with TRBJ2-1; 11 positions match TRBD2. CDR3 in DNA: TGTGCCACCAGCAGAGTGCGTCTTAGGCTAGCGGGGGGCAATGAGCAGTTCTTC. Translation gives CATSRVRLRLAGGNEQFF.